The 14 T cell receptor beta chains below come from one sample, sequenced in a study of vaccination effects on CD4 cells after COVID-19. No antigen has been assigned to these receptors. Sequencing was performed with immunoSEQ multiplex PCR; in TCRdb, only in-frame clones are kept and a portion is missing. The table shows 45,000 or so clones, with about 76% occurring only once. CD4+ T cells were isolated after nine to ten days of culture. Source: CD4+ T cells from PBMCs cultured without peptide, taken before COVID-19 vaccination. Receptor source: a human donor who had a prior SARS-CoV-2 infection.

The chain couples TRBV6-5 to TRBJ1-4; D remains ambiguous. Germline V gene sequence: CDR1 MNHEY, CDR2 SVGAGI. The ends were cut back, 0 bases at V and 8 bases at J, with 4 bases in the middle. CDR3 size: 12 residues. The CDR3 loop reads CASSYSGEKLFF. CDR3 sequence (DNA): TGTGCCAGCAGTTACTCGGGGGAAAAACTGTTTTTT.

This clone was counted a single time. The chain carries TRBV30 and TRBJ2-7; unclear D gene. The V end lost 0 bases, the J end lost 5 bases, and 14 bases lay between the germline ends. Germline CDR1 reads GTSNPN; CDR2 reads SVGIG (reference sequence). The CDR3 has 14 amino acids. For the CDR3, the DNA is TGTGCCTGGAGTGTAGGCCAGTACGAAGACGAGCAGTACTTC. Protein: CAWSVGQYEDEQYF.

V is TRBV18 and J is TRBJ2-7; TRBD2 aligns across 9 bases. The V gene end was trimmed by 3 bases and the J gene end by 1 base; junction bases not matched to a gene: 4. Germline assignment: CDR1 KGHSH and CDR2 LQKENI. CDR3 length: 15 residues. This CDR3 is CASSPGLAGSYEQYF. The CDR3 region has the DNA TGTGCCAGCTCACCGGGGCTAGCGGGATCCTACGAGCAGTACTTC.

The chain links TRBV5-6 to TRBJ1-1, with 11 bases fitting TRBD1. V lost 4 bases to trimming and J lost 6 bases; unmatched junction nucleotides: 8. From germline, CDR1 is SGHDT and CDR2 YYEEEE. The CDR3 runs to 15 residues. The CDR3 loop is CASSGDPGQGAEAFF. CDR3 sequence (DNA): TGTGCCAGCAGCGGGGATCCGGGACAGGGGGCTGAAGCTTTCTTT. The full variable domain, completed using reference TRBV5-6 and TRBJ1-1, is DAGVTQSPTHLIKTRGQQVTLRCSPKSGHDTVSWYQQALGQGPQFIFQYYEEEERQRGNFPDRFSGHQFPNYSSELNVNALLLGDSALYLCASSGDPGQGAEAFFGQGTRLTVV.

V gene TRBV5-1 combines with J gene TRBJ2-5; no definite D call. Trimming stripped 1 base from V and 0 bases from J, with 1 base between. The CDR3 length is 12 residues. Germline lookup yields CDR1 SGHRS and CDR2 YFSETQ. DNA for the CDR3: TGCGCCAGCAGCTTGAACCAAGAGACCCAGTACTTC. Protein: CASSLNQETQYF.

V gene TRBV19 combines with J gene TRBJ1-1; maybe TRBD1 (6 bases). CDR3 length: 15 amino acids. Trimming left V 3 bases short and J 4 bases short, with 15 bases between. Germline lookup yields CDR1 LNHDA and CDR2 SQIVND (reference sequence). As DNA, the CDR3 is TGTGCCAGTAGTATGCACAGACAGGCCCCCACTGAAGCTTTCTTT. It specifies CASSMHRQAPTEAFF.

The table lists this clone with a few counts. This chain joins TRBV12-3 or TRBV12-4 and TRBJ1-1, with 8 bases lining up with TRBD1. V lost 6 bases to trimming and J lost 1 base; unmatched junction nucleotides: 1. There are 13 residues in the CDR3. The CDR3 DNA reads as TGTGCCAGCAGGGGACAGGAGAACACTGAAGCTTTCTTT. It codes for CASRGQENTEAFF.

The rearrangement links TRBV18 to TRBJ2-3, with a possible D match to TRBD1 (6 bases). The CDR3 has 15 residues. V lost 4 bases and J 0 bases, leaving 11 bases between the germline ends. The V gene's germline CDR1 is KGHSH and CDR2 LQKENI. The CDR3 spells CASSLSQGSTDTQYF. CDR3 coding DNA: TGTGCCAGCTCACTCTCACAGGGAAGCACAGATACGCAGTATTTT.

The rearrangement uses TRBV5-1 and TRBJ2-7, with a possible D match to TRBD2 (6 bases). This CDR3 is 16 amino acids long. Germline lookup yields CDR1 SGHRS and CDR2 YFSETQ. V was trimmed by 0 bases and J by 2 bases, leaving 15 bases between them. CDR3 sequence: CASSLVGGLDPYEQYF. CDR3 coding DNA: TGCGCCAGCAGCTTGGTTGGGGGGTTGGATCCCTACGAGCAGTACTTC. Based on the CDR3 plus reference TRBV5-1 and TRBJ2-7, the full variable domain is KAGVTQTPRYLIKTRGQQVTLSCSPISGHRSVSWYQQTPGQGLQFLFEYFSETQRNKGNFPGRFSGRQFSNSRSEMNVSTLELGDSALYLCASSLVGGLDPYEQYFGPGTRLTVT.

This clone was observed a few times. V and J are TRBV7-3 and TRBJ2-1; 10 positions agree with TRBD2. The V gene's germline CDR1 is SGHTA and CDR2 FQGTGA. The V gene end was trimmed by 0 bases and the J gene end by 9 bases; junction bases not matched to a gene: 5. The CDR3 sequence is 15 residues long. This CDR3 is CASSLTSLAGVEQFF. The CDR3 region has the DNA TGTGCCAGCAGCTTAACGAGTCTAGCGGGAGTTGAGCAGTTCTTC.

The chain links TRBV4-3 to TRBJ2-2; no firm D call. Germline V gives CDR1 LGHNA, CDR2 YSLEER. V dropped 0 bases and J dropped 5 bases, with 7 bases sitting between them. CDR3 size: 14 residues. This CDR3 is CASSQDLWTGELFF. The CDR3 coding sequence is TGCGCCAGCAGCCAAGATTTGTGGACCGGGGAGCTGTTTTTT.

This rearrangement joins TRBV5-1 to TRBJ2-7, with TRBD2 as a possible D gene (5 bases). The CDR3 extends over 15 amino acids. Germline assignment: CDR1 SGHRS and CDR2 YFSETQ. The V end was cut by 2 bases, the J end by 2 bases, with 14 bases between. CDR3 nucleotides: TGCGCCAGCAGCTTAGGCGGAGGAGGCACCTACGAGCAGTACTTC. Translating it yields CASSLGGGGTYEQYF.

This clone has more than one count but fewer than ten. The chain recombines TRBV7-9 with TRBJ2-5; weak D call: TRBD1 (5 bases). V was trimmed by 2 bases and J by 0 bases, leaving 10 bases between them. CDR1 is SEHNR and CDR2 is FQNEAQ in the germline V gene (reference sequence). The CDR3 has 15 residues. CDR3 sequence (DNA): TGTGCCAGCAGCTTACAGGGTGGGGACCAAGAGACCCAGTACTTC. It encodes CASSLQGGDQETQYF.

This chain uses TRBV21-1 with TRBJ1-6; the table gives TRBD1 as D, unverified against the DNA. TRBV21-1 is flagged as a pseudogene. The CDR3 has 15 amino acids. The CDR3 protein is CASTIPLGASSPLHF. In nucleotides, the CDR3 is TGTGCCAGCACCATACCTCTAGGGGCCAGTTCACCCCTCCACTTT.